These 30 T cell receptor beta chains were sequenced from one sample in a study of OX40 agonist ivuxolimab in advanced cancers. The receptor library was made with the immunoSEQ multiplex PCR assay. The table comes from immuneACCESS by way of TCRdb, which keeps in-frame sequences with V and J called. Part of the clones is missing from these tables; in studies checked, under half for an unresolved V gene and the rest for unknown reasons. Within this sample are 55,000 to 70,000 clones, with 83% of them counted one time only. The top ten constitute less than 4% of the sample. The sample was CD4+ or CD8+ T cells sorted from blood, taken in a trial of the OX40 agonist ivuxolimab. These TCRs come from an adult with an advanced solid tumor such as melanoma, head and neck, liver or kidney cancer.

The chain combines TRBV7-2 with TRBJ2-7; 9 nucleotides align to TRBD1. Germline CDR1 is SGHTA and CDR2 is FQGNSA. V shed 3 bases, J shed 1 base, and the junction held 4 bases outside the gene matches. This CDR3 has 15 amino acids. Written as DNA, the CDR3 is TGTGCCAGCAGCTTCACCGGGACAGGGTCCTACGAGCAGTACTTC. Its protein product is CASSFTGTGSYEQYF.

The chain has TRBV5-4 and TRBJ1-1; 7 nucleotides align to TRBD1. V lost 4 bases and J lost 5; bases outside the gene matches: 11. This CDR3 has 15 amino acids. The germline V gene has CDR1 SGHNT and CDR2 YYREEE (reference sequence). The CDR3, as DNA: TGTGCCAGCAGCCCAGGGGGGAGGGAGGGGACTGAAGCTTTCTTT. Protein sequence: CASSPGGREGTEAFF.

The chain joins TRBV11-1 to TRBJ2-2; D call uncertain. Germline loops: CDR1 SGHAT, CDR2 FQDESV (reference sequence). V lost 2 bases, J lost 5 bases, and 6 bases lay in between. This CDR3 is 13 amino acids long. This CDR3 is CASSLLRTGELFF. The CDR3 DNA sequence: TGTGCCAGCAGCTTACTTAGAACCGGGGAGCTGTTTTTT.

This chain joins TRBV7-2 and TRBJ2-7, with D tentatively TRBD1 or TRBD2 (6 bases each). Trimming stripped 3 bases from V and 6 bases from J, with 18 bases between. The germline V gene encodes CDR1 SGHTA and CDR2 FQGNSA. The CDR3 runs 15 residues. The chain's CDR3 is CASSFTGANRGEQYF. CDR3 bases: TGTGCCAGCAGCTTCACGGGGGCCAACCGAGGCGAGCAGTACTTC. The complete variable domain, with remaining parts taken from reference TRBV7-2 and TRBJ2-7, reads GAGVSQSPSNKVTEKGKDVELRCDPISGHTALYWYRQSLGQGLEFLIYFQGNSAPDKSGLPSDRFSAERTGGSVSTLTIQRTQQEDSAVYLCASSFTGANRGEQYFGPGTRLTVT.

The chain combines TRBV5-4 with TRBJ2-3, with 9 nucleotides matching TRBD2. V gave up 3 bases and J gave up 1 base; unmatched junction bases: 3. Germline CDR1 SGHNT, CDR2 YYREEE (reference sequence). The CDR3 is 15 residues long. The CDR3 protein is CASSYRTSGTDTQYF. Written as DNA, the CDR3 is TGTGCCAGCAGCTATCGGACTAGCGGCACAGATACGCAGTATTTT.

The rearrangement joins TRBV7-9 to TRBJ2-1, with D hard to call. Between the trimmed V and J ends, which lost 2 bases and 6 bases, there was a span of 14 bases. The CDR3 runs to 15 residues. Germline V gene lookup returns CDR1 SEHNR and CDR2 FQNEAQ (reference sequence). The CDR3 DNA sequence: TGTGCCAGCAGCTTATTGGAGTGGCGAGCCAATGAGCAGTTCTTC. Translating gives CASSLLEWRANEQFF.

In its sample, this clone was seen once. The chain is built from TRBV5-1 and TRBJ2-3, with D perhaps matching TRBD2 (6 bases). The germline V gene has CDR1 SGHRS and CDR2 YFSETQ. The CDR3 length is 12 residues. Deletions cut 4 bases from V and 5 bases from J, with 8 bases between. DNA for the CDR3: TGCGCCAGCAGCGCGGGACTAGATACGCAGTATTTT. Its translation is CASSAGLDTQYF.

The J gene is TRBJ1-2, the V gene TRBV11-2, with D perhaps TRBD1 (5 bases). The length of the CDR3 is 14 residues. Germline values: CDR1 SGHAT, CDR2 FQNNGV. V dropped 0 bases and J dropped 5 bases, with 10 bases sitting between them. CDR3 amino acids: CASSLDRADYGYTF. CDR3 sequence (DNA): TGTGCCAGCAGCTTAGACAGGGCAGATTATGGCTACACCTTC. Using reference TRBV11-2 and TRBJ1-2 for the parts outside the CDR3, the full variable domain is EAGVAQSPRYKIIEKRQSVAFWCNPISGHATLYWYQQILGQGPKLLIQFQNNGVVDDSQLPKDRFSAERLKGVDSTLKIQPAKLEDSAVYLCASSLDRADYGYTFGSGTRLTVV.

Of note for this clone: A read error may produce the germline difference seen at one junction end. The chain links TRBV7-2 to TRBJ2-7; TRBD2 matches 7 bases. Germline-derived CDR1 and CDR2 are SGHTA and FQGNSA. The CDR3 loop spans 14 amino acids. CDR3 amino acids: CVSRFGGGSYEQYF. The CDR3 region has the DNA TGTGTCAGCAGATTCGGCGGGGGCTCCTACGAGCAGTACTTC.

This chain uses TRBV5-5 with TRBJ1-2, with D perhaps matching TRBD1 (5 bases). V was shortened by 0 bases and J by 8 bases, with 8 bases between the two germline ends. The CDR3 spans 12 residues. The germline CDR1 and CDR2 sequences are SGHKS and YYEKEE (reference sequence). This CDR3 is CASSLVGVGYTF. Here the CDR3 DNA reads TGTGCCAGCAGCTTGGTGGGGGTAGGCTACACCTTC.

This clone has just one count. V and J are TRBV15 and TRBJ1-5; the D is unclear. Germline loops: CDR1 LNHNV, CDR2 YYDKDF (reference sequence). There are 17 residues in the CDR3. Trimming shortened V by 1 base and J by 0 bases, and 13 bases separated the two germline ends. In DNA, the CDR3 is TGTGCCACCAGCAGAGCACAAGGTCGGTATAGCAATCAGCCCCAGCATTTT. Protein product: CATSRAQGRYSNQPQHF.

The CDR3 nucleotides read TGTGCCAGCAGTTACTCAGGGACAGGGGCTTATGAGCAGTTCTTC. This encodes CASSYSGTGAYEQFF. The chain uses TRBV6-5 and TRBJ2-1; 10 nucleotides agree with TRBD1. The germline CDR1 and CDR2 sequences are MNHEY and SVGAGI. The CDR3 has 15 residues. The V gene end was trimmed by 0 bases and the J gene end by 8 bases; junction bases not matched to a gene: 4.

The chain is built from TRBV5-1 and TRBJ2-1, with D tentatively TRBD1 or TRBD2 (8 bases each). Trimming left V 2 bases short and J 2 bases short, with 14 bases between. Germline CDR1 is SGHRS and CDR2 is YFSETQ. The CDR3 length is 16 residues. Here the CDR3 DNA reads TGCGCCAGCAGCTTAACAGGGGGACTAGCCTACAATGAGCAGTTCTTC. It encodes CASSLTGGLAYNEQFF.

V is TRBV6-1 and J is TRBJ2-7, with D possibly matching TRBD1 (5 bases). Between the trimmed V and J ends, which lost 3 bases and 5 bases, there was a span of 17 bases. CDR3 length: 15 amino acids. In germline, CDR1 is MNHNS, CDR2 SASEGT. CDR3 coding DNA: TGTGCCAGCAGTGAGGGGCAGCCCCTTTGGGACGAGCAGTACTTC. Its translation: CASSEGQPLWDEQYF.

The chain has TRBV6-5 and TRBJ2-7, with D possibly called TRBD1 or TRBD2 (5 bases each). Germline CDR1 reads MNHEY; CDR2 reads SVGAGI. V shed 8 bases and J shed 4 bases, with 9 bases lying between them. CDR3 length: 11 amino acids. The CDR3 DNA follows: TGTGCCAGCGCAGGGACGTACGAGCAGTACTTC. Translating it yields CASAGTYEQYF.

V is TRBV15 and J is TRBJ2-3; a weak D match, TRBD2 (5 bases). Looked up from germline, CDR1 is LNHNV and CDR2 is YYDKDF (reference sequence). With 5 bases removed from V and 10 bases from J, the gap between germline ends came to 19 bases. The CDR3 sequence is 14 residues long. In DNA, the CDR3 is TGTGCCACCAGCGGCGAATTGTCTAGCTGGGCGCAGTATTTT. It codes for CATSGELSSWAQYF.

Sample share makes this clone medium-sized (0.01 to 0.1%). The chain recombines TRBV7-2 with TRBJ1-6, with D unclear. V was shortened by 7 bases and J by 1 base, with 20 bases between the two germline ends. The CDR3 runs 18 residues. Germline V gene sequence: CDR1 SGHTA, CDR2 FQGNSA. The CDR3 DNA reads as TGTGCCAGCACCCCCGTTCTCCTGGGAAGGTCCTATAATTCACCCCTCCACTTT. Protein product: CASTPVLLGRSYNSPLHF.

The table lists this clone with a count of one. This chain connects TRBV18 to TRBJ2-5; either TRBD1 or TRBD2 may supply D (5 bases each). The V gene's germline CDR1 is KGHSH and CDR2 LQKENI. The CDR3 covers 13 residues. With 3 bases removed from V and 1 base from J, the gap between germline ends came to 6 bases. The CDR3 DNA is TGTGCCAGCTCACCGGGGGTCCAAGAGACCCAGTACTTC. It encodes CASSPGVQETQYF.

The chain recombines TRBV6-5 with TRBJ1-2, with D possibly matching TRBD1 (5 bases). The V gene lost 4 bases and the J gene lost 8 bases, with 14 bases spanning the gap. CDR3 length: 13 residues. The germline CDR1 and CDR2 sequences are MNHEY and SVGAGI. This chain's CDR3 is CASSSRRVRGYTF. The CDR3 DNA reads as TGTGCCAGCAGTTCGCGCAGGGTACGGGGCTACACCTTC.

V and J are TRBV5-1 and TRBJ2-3; D remains unclear. Germline V gene lookup returns CDR1 SGHRS and CDR2 YFSETQ. V was pared by 0 bases and J by 1 base, with 6 bases between. The CDR3 loop spans 14 amino acids. The CDR3 spells CASSLVTGTDTQYF. Written as DNA, the CDR3 is TGCGCCAGCAGCTTGGTCACGGGCACAGATACGCAGTATTTT. Combining the CDR3 with reference TRBV5-1 and TRBJ2-3 gives the whole variable domain KAGVTQTPRYLIKTRGQQVTLSCSPISGHRSVSWYQQTPGQGLQFLFEYFSETQRNKGNFPGRFSGRQFSNSRSEMNVSTLELGDSALYLCASSLVTGTDTQYFGPGTRLTVL.

The V gene is TRBV5-1, the J gene TRBJ2-5, with TRBD1 matching over 9 bases. The CDR3 runs to 15 residues. Trimming cost V 6 bases and J 2 bases; bases outside gene matches: 8. Looked up from germline, CDR1 is SGHRS and CDR2 is YFSETQ. CDR3 amino acids: CASTEPGTGQETQYF. In nucleotides, the CDR3 is TGCGCCAGCACAGAGCCCGGGACAGGGCAAGAGACCCAGTACTTC.

The chain uses TRBV4-1 and TRBJ2-2; 9 bases agree with TRBD1. Germline V gene lookup returns CDR1 MGHRA and CDR2 YSYEKL. V dropped 7 bases and J dropped 6; count of bases not matched to a gene: 9. This CDR3 contains 15 residues. CDR3 DNA sequence: TGCGCCAGCAACCCGTCGGGACAGGGTCCCGGGGAGCTGTTTTTT. Translation: CASNPSGQGPGELFF.

The chain is built from TRBV4-1 and TRBJ2-5; the match to TRBD1 covers 7 bases. V lost 2 bases, J lost 3 bases, and 3 bases stayed unmatched. The germline CDR1 and CDR2 sequences are MGHRA and YSYEKL. This CDR3 is 14 amino acids long. The DNA of the CDR3 is TGCGCCAGCAGCCAACGAGGACAGGAAGAGACCCAGTACTTC. Protein product: CASSQRGQEETQYF.

A single count supports this clone. V and J are TRBV10-3 and TRBJ2-5; 8 bases align to TRBD2. Trimming removed 9 bases from V and 4 bases from J; junction bases left unmatched: 10. The CDR3 totals 14 residues. Germline assignment: CDR1 ENHRY and CDR2 SYGVKD. The chain's CDR3 is CAISGGAIGETQYF. CDR3 DNA sequence: TGTGCCATTTCCGGGGGGGCAATCGGAGAGACCCAGTACTTC.

Notes on this clone: The DNA is left out, because the CDR3 cannot be placed on it with certainty; the CDR3 is given as TCRdb lists it. The chain's CDR3 is CASFVRFSFGGGTISYEQYF. V and J are TRBV21-1 and TRBJ2-7. TRBV21-1 is a known pseudogene. A total of 20 residues make up the CDR3, ends included.

The chain couples TRBV11-3 to TRBJ2-5, with TRBD1 matching over 7 bases. Germline trimming cut 3 bases from V and 2 bases from J; bases unmatched to any gene: 3. Germline V gene sequence: CDR1 SGHNT, CDR2 YENEEA. CDR3 length equals 14 residues. In nucleotides, the CDR3 is TGTGCCAGCAGCTTGGGGACAGATCAAGAGACCCAGTACTTC. It specifies CASSLGTDQETQYF.

This CDR3 is CASSFLPGEQYF. CDR3 nucleotide sequence: TGTGCCAGCAGTTTTTTACCGGGGGAGCAGTACTTC. The V call is TRBV28, the J call TRBJ2-7; D is perhaps TRBD2 (5 bases). V shed 3 bases and J shed 7 bases, with 10 bases lying between them. CDR1 is MDHEN and CDR2 is SYDVKM in the germline V gene. This CDR3 is built from 12 residues.

In DNA form, the CDR3 reads TGTGCCAGGGACAGGGTTTCTAACTATGGCTACACCTTC. Its protein product is CARDRVSNYGYTF. This chain links TRBV6-4 with TRBJ1-2; the match to TRBD1 covers 8 bases. J was trimmed by 0 bases and V by 9 bases; bases with no gene match: 3. CDR1 and CDR2 (germline): MRHNA, SNTAGT. This CDR3 comprises 13 residues.

With respect to this clone: Other DNA variants within this sample encode the same CDR3. The chain links TRBV7-9 to TRBJ2-5, with 7 bases fitting TRBD2. Germline values: CDR1 SEHNR, CDR2 FQNEAQ (reference sequence). The junction had 10 bases not matched to a gene; V was cut back by 4 bases and J by 5 bases. This CDR3 region has 15 residues. CDR3 sequence: CASSSGTTLRETQYF. The CDR3 nucleotides read TGTGCCAGCAGCTCCGGGACTACCTTGAGGGAGACCCAGTACTTC.

The V and J genes are TRBV5-4 and TRBJ2-3; TRBD2 matches 14 bases. V trimming: 7 bases; J trimming: 0 bases; junction bases outside the gene matches: 10. Looked up from germline, CDR1 is SGHNT and CDR2 is YYREEE (reference sequence). CDR3 length: 18 amino acids. This CDR3 reads CASGTSGLAGASTDTQYF. The CDR3 DNA follows: TGTGCCAGCGGAACCTCGGGACTAGCGGGGGCTAGCACAGATACGCAGTATTTT.